One TCR beta chain is described in this entry. Those enrolled in Seattle joined during active infection and were followed longitudinally afterward. Original processing methods: Estimation of nucleated cell counts was performed using reference gene primer amplification. Method: immunoSEQ multiplex PCR; TCRdb's copy keeps in-frame clones and lacks some. The D gene and trimming were derived from the DNA, and the V and J assignments and clone size from that table. The data contain around 180,000 clones, around 80% of them singletons. Germline V gives CDR1 MNHEY, CDR2 SVGAGI. This CDR3 is 13 amino acids long. Deletions cut 0 bases from V and 11 bases from J, with 11 bases between. The sample comes from a study of blood T cell repertoires in COVID-19. Study background: From the United States, Italy and Spain came samples of acute and convalescent COVID-19. In each case, the material was cDNA or gDNA derived from T cells, B-cell-depleted T cells, or PBMCs.

This TCR derives from a woman of 80 years or more with COVID-19, enrolled during active disease. Specimen: peripheral blood. The chain combines TRBV6-5 with TRBJ2-1, with D perhaps TRBD1 (5 bases). The CDR3 DNA follows: TGTGCCAGCAGTTACTCGAGTGGGGCAAAGCAGTTCTTC. Its protein is CASSYSSGAKQFF.